Below are 27 T cell receptor beta chains sequenced from a single sample in a study of beta chain features in type 1 diabetes. Reverse transcription of all isolated RNA meant that expressed TCRB transcripts were sequenced. Method: immunoSEQ multiplex PCR; TCRdb's copy keeps in-frame clones and lacks some. The sample includes about 260,000 clones, 68% of them seen just once. Sequences were obtained from naive CD4+ T cells from blood. These receptors all come from a man in his thirties or forties in good health.

This clone occurred a few times. J is TRBJ2-5 and V is TRBV30; weak D call: TRBD1 (6 bases). The V gene's germline CDR1 is GTSNPN and CDR2 SVGIG (reference sequence). The CDR3 extends over 13 amino acids. V was cut by 2 bases and J by 5 bases, with 12 bases left in between. CDR3 protein: CAWSTGMFETQYF. The CDR3 DNA reads as TGTGCCTGGAGTACAGGGATGTTTGAGACCCAGTACTTC.

This clone was recorded only once. The chain has TRBV7-2 and TRBJ2-3; the D is unclear. The V gene lost 6 bases and the J gene lost 0 bases, with 7 bases spanning the gap. The CDR3 consists of 13 residues. Germline-derived CDR1 and CDR2 are SGHTA and FQGNSA. The CDR3 is CASRGTSTDTQYF. The DNA for the CDR3 is TGTGCCAGCAGGGGAACTAGCACAGATACGCAGTATTTT.

This chain joins TRBV5-1 and TRBJ2-1; TRBD2 matches 8 bases. Germline CDR1 reads SGHRS; CDR2 reads YFSETQ. This CDR3 is 13 amino acids long. V dropped 6 bases and J dropped 5; count of bases not matched to a gene: 4. The CDR3 loop is CASNLAGNNEQFF. The CDR3 nucleotides read TGCGCCAGCAACCTAGCGGGCAACAATGAGCAGTTCTTC.

CDR3 protein: CASSLIAEQYF. CDR3 nucleotides: TGTGCCAGCAGCTTAATTGCCGAGCAGTACTTC. This chain connects TRBV7-2 to TRBJ2-7; unclear D gene. This CDR3 has 11 residues. Trimming stripped 2 bases from V and 6 bases from J, with 5 bases between. Germline CDR1 is SGHTA and CDR2 is FQGNSA.

This chain uses TRBV7-2 with TRBJ2-5; TRBD2 might be the D (6 bases). V was pared by 5 bases and J by 4 bases, with 17 bases between. The germline V gene has CDR1 SGHTA and CDR2 FQGNSA. This CDR3 is 15 amino acids long. This chain's CDR3 is CASSPPTLGGETQYF. CDR3 in DNA: TGTGCCAGCAGCCCACCTACCCTGGGGGGAGAGACCCAGTACTTC.

J is TRBJ2-1 and V is TRBV29-1; no clear D gene. The germline V gene encodes CDR1 SQVTM and CDR2 ANQGSEA. Trimming took off 0 bases at V and 0 bases at J, with 9 bases between the two ends. The CDR3 runs 15 residues. The CDR3 bases are TGCAGCGTTGAAGATCTGGGCGGCTCCTACAATGAGCAGTTCTTC. The encoded protein is CSVEDLGGSYNEQFF.

This chain links TRBV7-9 with TRBJ2-5; D uncertain. V lost 2 bases, J lost 0 bases, and 7 bases lay in between. This CDR3 region has 14 residues. CDR1 is SEHNR, CDR2 FQNEAQ, per germline (reference sequence). CDR3 in amino acids: CASSLSPDQETQYF. In nucleotides, the CDR3 is TGTGCCAGCAGCTTATCGCCGGACCAAGAGACCCAGTACTTC.

This chain connects TRBV15 to TRBJ2-5; 14 nucleotides match TRBD2. The germline V gene has CDR1 LNHNV and CDR2 YYDKDF (reference sequence). J was trimmed by 5 bases and V by 3 bases; bases with no gene match: 11. This CDR3 is 18 amino acids long. CDR3 in amino acids: CATSRVGLAGVTMETQYF. For the CDR3, the DNA is TGTGCCACCAGCAGGGTGGGACTAGCGGGGGTGACAATGGAGACCCAGTACTTC.

This clone was counted once. The chain couples TRBV29-1 to TRBJ2-3; no firm D call. Germline-derived CDR1 and CDR2 are SQVTM and ANQGSEA. The CDR3 consists of 16 residues. V gave up 6 bases and J gave up 0 bases, with 19 bases separating them. The CDR3 nucleotides are TGCAGCGTCCTAGGAGCCCGGTCGACTAGCACAGATACGCAGTATTTT. Residues: CSVLGARSTSTDTQYF.

There are a few counts of this clone. The chain has TRBV29-1 and TRBJ2-1, with D perhaps matching TRBD2 (6 bases). CDR3 length equals 10 residues. Germline CDR1 reads SQVTM; CDR2 reads ANQGSEA. Trimming cost V 8 bases and J 11 bases, with 13 bases left between them. CDR3 DNA sequence: TGCAGCTTCAACGGGGGTAAGCAGTTCTTC. Residues: CSFNGGKQFF.

This sequence joins TRBV4-3 and TRBJ2-1; 9 bases agree with TRBD2. This CDR3 comprises 17 residues. V was clipped by 1 base and J by 3 bases; unmatched bases: 7. Germline V CDR1 and CDR2: LGHNA, YSLEER. The CDR3 DNA is TGCGCCAGCAGCCAAGGGATTAGCGGGAGAGTCTACAATGAGCAGTTCTTC. Amino acid sequence: CASSQGISGRVYNEQFF.

This sequence joins TRBV18 and TRBJ2-3; D gene ambiguous. From germline, CDR1 is KGHSH and CDR2 LQKENI. There are 15 residues in the CDR3. V lost 1 base, J lost 3 bases, and 11 bases lay in between. CDR3 protein: CASSPQPLPTDTQYF. In DNA form, the CDR3 reads TGTGCCAGCTCACCACAACCCCTACCAACAGATACGCAGTATTTT. Filled out from reference TRBV18 and TRBJ2-3, the complete variable domain reads NAGVMQNPRHLVRRRGQEARLRCSPMKGHSHVYWYRQLPEEGLKFMVYLQKENIIDESGMPKERFSAEFPKEGPSILRIQQVVRGDSAAYFCASSPQPLPTDTQYFGPGTRLTVL.

V usage is TRBV15 and J usage is TRBJ2-7, with TRBD1 identical over 7 bases. Germline V gene data show CDR1 as LNHNV and CDR2 as YYDKDF (reference sequence). CDR3 length: 15 residues. Trimming took 2 bases from V and 0 from J; bases not matched to a gene: 4. In DNA, the CDR3 is TGTGCCACCAGCAGAACTGACAGGGACTCCTACGAGCAGTACTTC. Translated: CATSRTDRDSYEQYF.

V is TRBV29-1 and J is TRBJ1-1, with D possibly being TRBD1 (5 bases). Trimming took 4 bases from V and 8 from J, leaving 17 bases between them. Germline V lookup: CDR1 SQVTM, CDR2 ANQGSEA. This CDR3 spans 13 amino acids. The DNA for the CDR3 is TGCAGCGTTGGGAATCTAGTCCAGGGAGAAGCTTTCTTT. Amino acid sequence: CSVGNLVQGEAFF. The full variable domain, rest sourced from reference TRBV29-1 and TRBJ1-1, is SAVISQKPSRDICQRGTSLTIQCQVDSQVTMMFWYRQQPGQSLTLIATANQGSEATYESGFVIDKFPISRPNLTFSTLTVSNMSPEDSSIYLCSVGNLVQGEAFFGQGTRLTVV.

V usage is TRBV29-1 and J usage is TRBJ2-5; D is unclear. CDR1 is SQVTM and CDR2 is ANQGSEA in the germline V gene. The germline V and J ends were trimmed by 2 bases and 5 bases, with 9 bases remaining between them. This CDR3 contains 12 residues. The CDR3 sequence: CSVEPVGETQYF. CDR3 in DNA: TGCAGCGTTGAACCCGTCGGGGAGACCCAGTACTTC.

The table lists this clone with a few counts. This chain joins TRBV29-1 and TRBJ2-1; maybe TRBD2 (5 bases). The CDR3 extends over 13 amino acids. Trimming took 8 bases from V and 0 from J, leaving 11 bases between them. Germline V lookup: CDR1 SQVTM, CDR2 ANQGSEA. DNA of the CDR3: TGCAGCTCCGAGGGTTACTCCTACAATGAGCAGTTCTTC. Its protein product is CSSEGYSYNEQFF.

The gene calls are TRBV10-2 and TRBJ2-3; D not resolved. Trimming pared 4 bases from V and 0 bases from J, leaving 5 bases between. This CDR3 spans 13 amino acids. Germline CDR1 WSHSY, CDR2 SAAADI. CDR3: CASSVYSTDTQYF. The CDR3 DNA is TGCGCCAGCAGTGTTTATAGCACAGATACGCAGTATTTT.

The genes are TRBV30 and TRBJ1-4, with TRBD1 as a possible D gene (5 bases). The CDR3 runs 13 residues. V was pared by 3 bases and J by 8 bases, with 13 bases between. Per germline, CDR1 GTSNPN and CDR2 SVGIG (reference sequence). The CDR3 here is CAWSRQSKEKLFF. The DNA for the CDR3 is TGTGCCTGGAGCCGACAGAGTAAAGAAAAACTGTTTTTT.

The table lists this clone with a count of one. This sequence joins TRBV29-1 and TRBJ2-1, with TRBD2 as a possible D gene (5 bases). Per germline, CDR1 SQVTM and CDR2 ANQGSEA. The CDR3 contains 12 residues. V lost 6 bases to trimming and J lost 2 bases, with 8 bases between them. The CDR3 is CSVVATYNEQFF. The CDR3 nucleotides are TGCAGCGTCGTAGCGACCTACAATGAGCAGTTCTTC.

In this sample, this clone turned up once. The rearrangement uses TRBV10-3 and TRBJ1-2, with 7 bases that match TRBD1. The CDR3 sequence is 15 residues long. The V gene end was trimmed by 0 bases and the J gene end by 4 bases; junction bases not matched to a gene: 5. Germline V CDR1 and CDR2: ENHRY, SYGVKD. The CDR3 is CAISESRTGGYGYTF. The CDR3 bases are TGTGCCATCAGTGAGTCTCGGACAGGTGGCTATGGCTACACCTTC.

The chain has TRBV6-6 and TRBJ1-1; D gene unclear. V was pared by 7 bases and J by 1 base, with 7 bases between. Germline V gene sequence: CDR1 MNHNY, CDR2 SVGAGI (reference sequence). This CDR3 comprises 12 residues. CDR3 sequence (DNA): TGTGCCAGCACTGCAGCGAACACTGAAGCTTTCTTT. As protein: CASTAANTEAFF.

The chain combines TRBV7-2 with TRBJ2-1, with 9 bases lining up with TRBD2. The CDR3 extends over 13 amino acids. V lost 5 bases to trimming and J lost 5 bases; unmatched junction nucleotides: 1. Germline values: CDR1 SGHTA, CDR2 FQGNSA. The CDR3 sequence: CASSRGGDNEQFF. Written as DNA, the CDR3 is TGTGCCAGCAGCCGCGGGGGGGACAATGAGCAGTTCTTC.

This clone appeared once. This sequence joins TRBV18 and TRBJ2-5, with D possibly TRBD1 on 5 matching bases. The CDR3 totals 13 residues. Germline V gene lookup returns CDR1 KGHSH and CDR2 LQKENI. Trimming took off 8 bases at V and 4 bases at J, with 14 bases between the two ends. In DNA, the CDR3 is TGTGCCAGCACCAAGGCAGGGTCAGAGACCCAGTACTTC. It yields the protein CASTKAGSETQYF. The variable domain in full, with the rest retrieved from reference TRBV18 and TRBJ2-5, is NAGVMQNPRHLVRRRGQEARLRCSPMKGHSHVYWYRQLPEEGLKFMVYLQKENIIDESGMPKERFSAEFPKEGPSILRIQQVVRGDSAAYFCASTKAGSETQYFGPGTRLLVL.

The chain couples TRBV29-1 to TRBJ2-5; tentatively, D is TRBD2 (6 bases). Trimming took off 3 bases at V and 1 base at J, with 12 bases between the two ends. CDR1 is SQVTM and CDR2 is ANQGSEA in the germline V gene. The CDR3 is 14 residues long. CDR3: CSVDASVTQETQYF. The CDR3 DNA is TGCAGCGTTGATGCTAGCGTAACCCAAGAGACCCAGTACTTC.

The V call is TRBV29-1, the J call TRBJ2-5; 10 bases are a match to TRBD2. CDR3 size: 13 residues. The germline V gene has CDR1 SQVTM and CDR2 ANQGSEA. Trimming at V came to 5 bases and at J to 3 bases, leaving 3 bases not matched to a gene. The CDR3 loop is CSVKAGGEETQYF. The CDR3 DNA is TGCAGCGTTAAAGCGGGGGGGGAAGAGACCCAGTACTTC.

The rearrangement joins TRBV30 to TRBJ1-6; the D gene is possibly TRBD1 (5 bases). Trimming stripped 2 bases from V and 0 bases from J, with 8 bases between. The CDR3 contains 15 residues. CDR1 GTSNPN and CDR2 SVGIG come from the germline V gene (reference sequence). CDR3 DNA sequence: TGTGCCTGGAGTTACAGGAGCTCCTATAATTCACCCCTCCACTTT. The encoded protein is CAWSYRSSYNSPLHF. Together with reference TRBV30 and TRBJ1-6, the CDR3 gives the full variable domain: SQTIHQWPATLVQPVGSPLSLECTVEGTSNPNLYWYRQAAGRGLQLLFYSVGIGQISSEVPQNLSASRPQDRQFILSSKKLLLSDSGFYLCAWSYRSSYNSPLHFGNGTRLTVT.

The V call is TRBV4-3, the J call TRBJ2-4; D not certain. Germline lookup yields CDR1 LGHNA and CDR2 YSLEER. The CDR3 spans 11 residues. Trimming stripped 4 bases from V and 9 bases from J, with 7 bases between. The CDR3 DNA is TGCGCCAGCAGCCCTAAGGGCATTCAGTACTTC. Translated, it gives CASSPKGIQYF.